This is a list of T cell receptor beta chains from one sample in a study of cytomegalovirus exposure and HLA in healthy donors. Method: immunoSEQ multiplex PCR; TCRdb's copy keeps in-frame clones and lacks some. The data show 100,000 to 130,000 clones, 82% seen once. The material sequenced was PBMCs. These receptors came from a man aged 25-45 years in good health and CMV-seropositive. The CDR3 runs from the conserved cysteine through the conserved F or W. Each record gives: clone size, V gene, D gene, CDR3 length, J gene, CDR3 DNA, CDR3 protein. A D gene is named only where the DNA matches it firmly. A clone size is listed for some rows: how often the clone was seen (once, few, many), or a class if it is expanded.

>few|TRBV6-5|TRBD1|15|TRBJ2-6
TGTGCCGTGACAGGGGTAGGCTCTGGGGCCAACGTCCTGACTTTC
CAVTGVGSGANVLTF
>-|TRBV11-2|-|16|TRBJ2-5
TGTGCCAGCAGCCCCAAGATCGGCACCGGGAAAGAGACCCAGTACTTC
CASSPKIGTGKETQYF
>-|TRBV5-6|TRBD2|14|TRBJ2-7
TGTGCCAGCAGCTTATCCGGGACTAGCTACGAGCAGTACTTC
CASSLSGTSYEQYF
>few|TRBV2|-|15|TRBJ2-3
TGTGCCAGCAGTGAAGGGGCAGGGAGCACAGATACGCAGTATTTT
CASSEGAGSTDTQYF
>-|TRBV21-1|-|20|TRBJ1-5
TGTGCCAGCAGCAAACCTAACTCAACCATTCCGACAAAACCCTATCAGCCCCAGCATTTT
CASSKPNSTIPTKPYQPQHF
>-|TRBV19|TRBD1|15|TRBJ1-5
TGTGCCACCTCCGGACAGGGGGCGCGCAATCAGCCCCAGCATTTT
CATSGQGARNQPQHF
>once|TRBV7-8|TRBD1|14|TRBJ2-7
TGTGCCAGCAGCCCGGGACAGGGGGCCTACGAGCAGTACTTC
CASSPGQGAYEQYF
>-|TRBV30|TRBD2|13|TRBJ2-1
TGTGCCTTTAGCGGGGGGTACACCAATGAGCAGTTCTTC
CAFSGGYTNEQFF
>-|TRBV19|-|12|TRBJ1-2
TGTGCCAGTAGCCTAGCTAACTATGGCTACACCTTC
CASSLANYGYTF
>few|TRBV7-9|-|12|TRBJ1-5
TGTGCCAGCAGCTTTGGAGATCAGCCCCAGCATTTT
CASSFGDQPQHF
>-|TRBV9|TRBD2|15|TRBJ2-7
TGTGCCAGTACCCCGGGTAGCGGGGGTTTCTACGAGCAGTACTTC
CASTPGSGGFYEQYF
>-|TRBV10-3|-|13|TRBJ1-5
TGTGCCATCAGGGGCACTAGCAATCAGCCCCAGCATTTT
CAIRGTSNQPQHF
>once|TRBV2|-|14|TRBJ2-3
TGTGCCAGCGGCCGGGACTCCAGCACAGATACGCAGTATTTT
CASGRDSSTDTQYF
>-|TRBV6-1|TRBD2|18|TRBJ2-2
TGTGCCAGCAGTCAAGGGGTGGCGCGGGGGGCTAACACCGGGGAGCTGTTTTTT
CASSQGVARGANTGELFF
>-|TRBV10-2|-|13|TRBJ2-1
TGCGCCACCTCCCGGACGGGATACAATGAGCAGTTCTTC
CATSRTGYNEQFF
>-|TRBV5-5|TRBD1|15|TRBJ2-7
TGTGCCAGCAGCTTATTTATCCCTGGGCAGGGGGCTACCGTTTTC
CASSLFIPGQGATVF
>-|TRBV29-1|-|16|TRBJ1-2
TGCAGCGTTGAAGAAGGCAGGCTCACAAGGGGGTATGGCTACACCTTC
CSVEEGRLTRGYGYTF
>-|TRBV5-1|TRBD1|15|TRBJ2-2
TGCGCCAGCAGCCCACAGGGGGCTTTCACCGGGGAGCTGTTTTTT
CASSPQGAFTGELFF
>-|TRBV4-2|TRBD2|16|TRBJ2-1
TGTGCCAGCAGCCTATTGAGCGGGGGAGATTACAATGAGCAGTTCTTC
CASSLLSGGDYNEQFF
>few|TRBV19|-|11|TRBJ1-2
TGTGCCAGTAGTATTCTTTTTGGCTACACCTTC
CASSILFGYTF
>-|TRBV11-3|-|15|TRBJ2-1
TGTGCCAGCAGCCGAGTGATGAATAGCGACAATGAGCAGTTCTTC
CASSRVMNSDNEQFF
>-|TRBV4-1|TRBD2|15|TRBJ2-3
TGCGCCAGCAGCCTGACTAGCGGGGGGGGAGATACGCAGTATTTT
CASSLTSGGGDTQYF
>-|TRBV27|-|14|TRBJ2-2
TGTGCCAGCAGTTTCGGGATTAACACCGGGGAGCTGTTTTTT
CASSFGINTGELFF
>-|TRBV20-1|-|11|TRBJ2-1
TGCAGTGCTAGTGAGGAGCCTGAGCAGTTCTTC
CSASEEPEQFF
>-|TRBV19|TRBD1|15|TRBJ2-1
TGTGCCAGTAGTATGGAACAGGGGGTAGTCGATGAGCAGTTCTTC
CASSMEQGVVDEQFF
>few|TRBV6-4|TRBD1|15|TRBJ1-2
TGTGCCAGCAGGGCAGGGGGCGCGAACTACTATGGCTACACCTTC
CASRAGGANYYGYTF
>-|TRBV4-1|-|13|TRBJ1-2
TGCGCCAGCAGCCAAGATGGAGGGTTTGGCTACACCTTC
CASSQDGGFGYTF
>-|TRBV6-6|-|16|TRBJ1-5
TGTGCCAGCAGTTACGGGGGAGGGGCGAGCAATCAGCCCCAGCATTTT
CASSYGGGASNQPQHF
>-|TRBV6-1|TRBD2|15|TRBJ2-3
TGTGCCAGCAGCGATCTAGCGGGGGGGCCAGATACGCAGTATTTT
CASSDLAGGPDTQYF
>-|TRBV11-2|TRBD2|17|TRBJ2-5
TGTGCCAGCAGCTTAGCGAGGCTAGCGGGGGGCCTGGAGACCCAGTACTTC
CASSLARLAGGLETQYF
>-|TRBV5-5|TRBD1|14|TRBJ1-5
TGTGCCAGCAGCGTTACAGGGGTGGTTCAGCCCCAGCATTTT
CASSVTGVVQPQHF
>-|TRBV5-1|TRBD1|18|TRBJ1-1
TGCGCCAGCAGCTTGGCCGAGGGACAGGGGGTACAGAACACTGAAGCTTTCTTT
CASSLAEGQGVQNTEAFF
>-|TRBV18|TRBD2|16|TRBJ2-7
TGTGCCAGCTCACCGGTGAGCGGGGGGGCCTCCTACGAGCAGTACTTC
CASSPVSGGASYEQYF
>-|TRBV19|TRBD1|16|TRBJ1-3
TGTGCCAGTAACATACACGGGACAGGGGGCCTAGACACCATATATTTT
CASNIHGTGGLDTIYF
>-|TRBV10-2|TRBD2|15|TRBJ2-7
TGCGCCAGCAGGGACGGGACTAGCGGATTCTACGAGCAGTACTTC
CASRDGTSGFYEQYF
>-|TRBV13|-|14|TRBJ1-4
TGTGCCAGCAGCTTAAGGGGATTGGGGGAAAAACTGTTTTTT
CASSLRGLGEKLFF
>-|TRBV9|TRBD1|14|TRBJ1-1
TGTGCCAGCAGCGTAGGGGACAGGGGGCCCGGAGCTTTCTTT
CASSVGDRGPGAFF
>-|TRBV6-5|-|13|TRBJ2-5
TGTGCCAGCAGCTGGGGCGTAGGGGAGACCCAGTACTTC
CASSWGVGETQYF
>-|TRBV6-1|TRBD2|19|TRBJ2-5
TGTGCCAGCAGTGATGGTCGACTAGCGGGGGACCCGTACCAAGAGACCCAGTACTTC
CASSDGRLAGDPYQETQYF
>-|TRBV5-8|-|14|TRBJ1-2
TGTGCCAGCAGCTCGAGGCCGGGGAGAGAAGGCTACACCTTC
CASSSRPGREGYTF
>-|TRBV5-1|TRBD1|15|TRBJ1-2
TGCGCCAGCGGCCCGGGACAGGGGTCTTCCTATGGCTACACCTTC
CASGPGQGSSYGYTF
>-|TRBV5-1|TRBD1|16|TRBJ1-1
TGCGCCAGCAGCTTGGAAAGTTTACAGGGGTGGACTGAAGCTTTCTTT
CASSLESLQGWTEAFF
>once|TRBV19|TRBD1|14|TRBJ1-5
TGTGCCAGTAGGAGAGAGGGACAGTGGCAGCCCCAGCATTTT
CASRREGQWQPQHF
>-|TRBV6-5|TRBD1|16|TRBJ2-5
TGTGCCAGCAGTTACTCGGCCAGGGGGCTTTTGGAGACCCAGTACTTC
CASSYSARGLLETQYF
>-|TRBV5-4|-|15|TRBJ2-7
TGTGCCAGCAGCTTGCCCGGGGTCCTTACCCACGAGCAGTACTTC
CASSLPGVLTHEQYF
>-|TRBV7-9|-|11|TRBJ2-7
TGTGCCAGCAGCTCCTTCTACGAGCAGTACTTC
CASSSFYEQYF
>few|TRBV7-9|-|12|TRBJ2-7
TGTGCCAGCAGCTTAGATTACTACGAGCAGTACTTC
CASSLDYYEQYF
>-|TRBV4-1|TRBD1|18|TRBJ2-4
TGCGCCAGCAGCCAAGCCCTGACAGGGATTAATCCCAAAAACAGTCAGTACTTC
CASSQALTGINPKNSQYF
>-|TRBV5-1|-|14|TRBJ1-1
TGCGCCAGCAGTCTGACAGGAGCGAACACTGAAGCTTTCTTT
CASSLTGANTEAFF
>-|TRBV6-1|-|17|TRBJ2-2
TGTGCCAGCAGTGGCCTCAGGGATTCCTTCGACACCGGGGAGCTGTTTTTT
CASSGLRDSFDTGELFF
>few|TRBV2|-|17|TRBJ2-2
TGTGCCAGCATGGTTCGGTATTGGCCAGGGAACACCGGGGAGCTGTTTTTT
CASMVRYWPGNTGELFF
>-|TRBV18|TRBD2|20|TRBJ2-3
TGTGCCAGCTCACCCGGACTAGCGGGGGGAAGTTGGTTCGAAACAGATACGCAGTATTTT
CASSPGLAGGSWFETDTQYF
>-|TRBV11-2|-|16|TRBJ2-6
TGTGCCAGCAGCTTAGATCGTTCGACTGGGGCCAACGGCCTGACTTTC
CASSLDRSTGANGLTF
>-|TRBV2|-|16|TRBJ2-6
TGTGCCAGTTCGCCCGGACCAGGGCTTGGGGCCAACGTCCTGACTTTC
CASSPGPGLGANVLTF
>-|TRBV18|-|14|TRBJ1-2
TGTGCCAGCTCACCCTACGATTGGGCGAAGGGCTACACCTTC
CASSPYDWAKGYTF